This T cell receptor beta chain comes out of a study of blood T cell repertoires in COVID-19 (dated by TCRdb to 2018 to 2020). As for the study more broadly: Collaborator samples came from the United States, Italy and Spain and covered acute and convalescent phases of COVID-19. The material from the prospective study consisted of cDNA or gDNA derived from T cells, B-cell-depleted T cells, or PBMCs. Subjects who had been exposed to COVID-19, were actively infected with it, or had recovered from it provided the deeply sampled blood TCRbeta repertoires that made up the dataset. The repertoires were made available in a free public database intended to serve as a resource for research on the immune response to SARS-CoV-2. Samples were obtained from the ongoing ImmuneRACE study (first 160 participants) and from 950 to 1,500 subjects provided by 6 global collaborators. Nearly every sample came with metadata listing a de-identified subject ID, COVID-19 status, age in years and sex. Where available, HLA class I and class II types were obtained from metadata supplied by the sample provider rather than from assay-based typing. General conclusions and limits of the study: Clinical and demographic metadata were provided uncurated, with the amount varying by source and participant.

On this clone: The specificity of this receptor is unknown. Base qualities were left out, and no much larger clone turns up one base away.

TCRbeta CDR3 regions were amplified from genomic DNA by means of the immunoSEQ Assay, a bias-controlled multiplex PCR. Per the source publication's procedure: Nucleated cell counts per sample were estimated from amplification of reference gene primers within the assay. To quantify the absolute abundance of each unique TCRbeta CDR3 rearrangement, sequence reads were collapsed and filtered. For each sample, productive Simpson clonality was calculated as the square root of Simpson's diversity index across productive rearrangements. TCRdb took over this immuneACCESS table, retaining in-frame rearrangements with V and J assigned. Such tables are incomplete; in checked studies, under half of the missing clones stem from an unresolved V gene, and the remainder is unexplained. The DNA was the basis for D and trimming; V, J and clone size are from that table. This sample gives some 110,000 clones in total; 80% to 90% of them show up just once. Almost 4.5% of the sample belongs to the ten largest clones.

Each collaborating institution followed its own protocols to collect whole blood in K2EDTA tubes. For TCRbeta analysis, collaborator samples were shipped as frozen whole blood, as isolated PBMCs, or as DNA extracted from either sample type. There are 15 amino acids in the CDR3, from cysteine to phenylalanine inclusive. Only the CDR3 portion is preserved as DNA: 45 bases, with reading frame beginning at the first base. CDR1 and CDR2 (SGHTA, FQGNSA) derive from the germline V gene. V is reduced by 2 bases and J by 6 bases, leaving a spacing of 17 bases between them. The chain joins TRBV7-2 to TRBJ2-7, and the D gene may be TRBD1, 5 bases matching. This TCR was sampled from a man in his forties with acute or convalescent COVID-19. Sequencing was carried out using peripheral blood. The CDR3 region has the sequence CASSLQGTTRFEQYF. The sequence in DNA is TGTGCCAGCAGCTTACAGGGCACAACGCGTTTCGAGCAGTACTTC.